The TCR beta chain under discussion was sequenced for a study of cytomegalovirus exposure and HLA in healthy donors listed by TCRdb under 2017. Turning to the overall study: According to an earlier analysis of 450 to 650 of the donors, 150 million to 200 million T cells yielded 117 million unique TCR beta sequences and approximately 280 Gb of sequence data. An early release that covered more than 550 HLA-typed donors contained approximately 300 gigabases of sequencing data and 80 million or so unique TCR sequences. Of the roughly 400 genotyped donors, around 81% fell in the genetic ancestry cluster associated with self-reported Caucasian donors. The study was designed to test whether signatures of past pathogen exposure could be identified by cataloging public T cell receptors. The T cell repertoires of 700 or so subjects were profiled by immunosequencing and related to cytomegalovirus serostatus. In addition to the first cohort of 666 subjects, a separate validation cohort of 130 or so different subjects was used. High-throughput TCR immunosequencing, statistical association of individual TCRs with disease status, and machine learning were combined to predict cytomegalovirus infection status. A later analysis re-examined previously published TCR beta repertoires from around 670 donors and added high-resolution HLA genotyping to investigate patterns of TCR occurrence. Rather than using new phenotypic data, the later analysis identified candidate immune exposures from TCR beta sequences and from how often those sequences occurred across donors. In an earlier analysis of around 540 of the donors, high-throughput TCR beta sequencing was used to judge whether each TCR beta V gene segment behaved as functional or pseudogenic. Donor age, sex, ethnicity and CMV serostatus were compiled together with the repertoire data. In a later genetic analysis, genome-wide SNP genotypes for about three fifths of the roughly 670 donors were used, and that subset was treated as a discovery cohort. All discovery cohort repertoires had been generated on a single sequencing platform. Class I and class II HLA loci were covered by the typing at four-digit resolution. Typing coverage varied by locus: 629-630 donors for A, B, C, DRB1 and DQB1; approximately 560 for DQA1; nearly 610 for DPA1; more than 450 for DPB1. Four or five DR-DQ haplotypes were treated as single units for association and clustering because of strong linkage in the cohort. Among a few hundred genotyped donors of the cohort, an average of around 240,000 unique TCR beta nucleotide sequences were sequenced per donor, roughly 20% of them non-productive.

The investigation overall reported the following: A total of roughly 160 TCR beta chains were listed by the study as associated with cytomegalovirus. In this cohort, only TCR beta chains were sequenced, and detectable features were limited by the absence of alpha or paired-chain data. When HLA alleles, especially DR and DQ, strongly co-occurred, TCR associations were difficult to assign to individual alleles. The authors suggested that the approach could potentially be extended to other disease states and immunological phenotypes. Because counts were too low, under 20 rarely observed V segments, including chromosome 9 orphons, were left out of the earlier analysis of a few hundred of the donors. Presence/absence analyses assumed roughly uniform sequencing depth across donors, an assumption that may not hold. According to a later analysis, TCR association rates differed among HLA loci, with DRB1 alleles showing the most associated TCRs and HLA-C alleles showing the fewest. Because some donors lacked HLA typing at each locus, the association tests relied only on the typed subset. A further reported finding was that TCR beta sequences accurately predicted the HLA-A and HLA-B alleles for most subjects in the first cohort. At a false discovery rate of 0.05, a later analysis linked 16,951 TCR beta sequences to specific HLA alleles. CMV serostatus was the only immune exposure information available for the cohort. Three of the identified cytomegalovirus-associated TCR beta chains were confirmed in vitro to be specific for cytomegalovirus antigens. According to a later genetic analysis, donors in an Asian-associated ancestry cluster had fewer N-insertions in productive TCRs than the approximately 690-donor mean. Cytomegalovirus status was reported to be diagnosed by the classifier with high specificity and sensitivity in both the original and validation cohorts. In an earlier analysis of about 540 of the donors, most TCR beta V segments were observed in productive rearrangements about 90% or about 30% of the time, broadly matching IMGT annotations. Most TCR sequences were observed very rarely across donors, whereas some public TCRs were present in many individuals. Linkage disequilibrium might explain the correlated functional status among segregating V segments, but an unknown experimental factor could not be excluded. A later genetic analysis associated a missense DCLRE1C variant with V-gene and J-gene trimming of TCR beta chains, and an independent cohort replicated the association. A later analysis found that HLA-associated TCR beta chains were more clonally expanded and had lower generation probabilities than equally common non-associated chains. In a later analysis, several top co-occurrence clusters were reported to appear linked to parvovirus B19, influenza, CMV and Epstein-Barr virus. A group of highly shared sequence variants was considered likely to be a technical artifact of the sequencing pipeline. According to a later analysis, most CMV-associated TCR beta chains appeared to be HLA-restricted, and the HLA associations seemed to be driven largely by CMV exposure.

Libraries were constructed by the immunoSEQ multiplex PCR assay. A mixture of 60 forward primers for TCR Vbeta segments and 13 reverse primers for TCR Jbeta segments was used in the multiplex PCR. The CDR3 region of rearranged TCR beta genes was amplified from genomic DNA with a multiplex PCR assay. The amplified TCR beta libraries were sequenced on the Illumina HiSeq System as 87-base-pair reads. On the authors' methods: A later analysis counted approximately 84 million unique TCR beta chains across the approximately 700 repertoires, and some 11 million of these chains were shared by at least two donors. A nearest-neighbor algorithm error-corrected the raw reads and collapsed the reads into unique sequences, merging closely related sequences to remove PCR and sequencing errors. CDR3 sequences were aligned to IMGT reference sequences to assign V, D and J gene segments. For a sequence to be retained, at least a six-nucleotide match to both a V gene segment and a J gene segment was required. A rearrangement was called productive if the CDR3 had no stop codons and remained in frame with V and J, and every other rearrangement was called non-productive. Following IMGT convention, CDR3 was defined as the stretch from the second conserved V-encoded cysteine to the conserved J-encoded phenylalanine. The earlier analysis of a few hundred of the donors excluded any sequence lacking an unambiguous match to a single V gene segment. An earlier analysis of 587 of the donors called V segments functional above 56.7% productive rearrangements and segregating when the between-donor standard deviation exceeded 5%. A statistical classification framework was built to diagnose cytomegalovirus status from the catalog of TCR beta chain sequences. A later analysis assigned V and J genes by comparing TCR nucleotide sequences with IMGT/GENE-DB human TR gene sequences. A later analysis assigned CDR3 sequences and most-parsimonious VDJ recombination scenarios with the TCRdist pipeline. In a later analysis, each TCR beta chain was defined by its CDR3 amino acid sequence together with its V-gene family, and reads lacking a unique V-gene family were excluded. As a way to deal with suspected cross-contamination and a sequencing artifact, a later analysis dropped 500 to 700 nucleotide sequences that were highly shared and had low generation probability. In a later analysis, a clonal expansion index for each public chain was calculated from normalized within-repertoire ranks of inferred template counts. In a later analysis, generation probabilities were computed using a VDJ recombination model fitted to out-of-frame rearrangements, and the results were checked against IGoR. In a later analysis, hypergeometric tests were used to score TCR-TCR, TCR-HLA and TCR-CMV co-occurrence, with a repertoire-size bias correction applied to TCR pairs. To estimate false discovery rates, a later analysis permuted the HLA or CMV assignments 20 times. A later analysis grouped co-occurring TCRs with DBSCAN, adding TCRdist sequence similarity when clustering within HLA-allele-positive subsets. Repertoires with fewer than 30,000 or more than 120,000 public chains, plus five repertoires with anomalous nucleotide sharing, were excluded from co-occurrence clustering. TCRdb carries this immuneACCESS record with in-frame sequences only. Its versions omit some clonotypes, under half of them owing to an unresolved V gene in the studies checked, with the rest unexplained. That table gives V, J and clone size, and the DNA gave D and trimming. The sample table holds 110,000 or so clones, of which around 77% were seen once. Clones ranked in the top ten supply 5% to 6% of the sample.

In total, fewer than 750 healthy bone marrow donors made up the cohort. Cohort members were all nominally healthy when sampled, although unrecorded immune exposures were likely present. The donor was CMV seropositive and belonged to the group of more than 250 seropositive cohort members. Every donor gave a peripheral blood sample, and the peripheral blood mononuclear cells from that sample were used for TCR beta sequencing. Genomic DNA was extracted from the blood cell samples with the Qiagen DNeasy Blood Extraction Kit. This clone has ten or more counts. It has no known antigen specificity. No clone much larger than this one lies a single base away; base qualities are absent. The receptor's source is a young woman in good health and CMV-seropositive. The sequenced sample consisted of PBMCs.

DNA sequence: TGTGCCAGCCTGAACGGGGGGGGCAATGAGCAGTTCTTC. Its protein reads: CASLNGGGNEQFF. This sequence uses TRBV6-6 and TRBJ2-1, and TRBD2 aligns with 8 junction nucleotides. The germline V end is reduced by 8 bases and the J end by 6 bases; junction bases left unmatched: 6. The CDR3 starts with the cysteine, ends with the phenylalanine, and has 13 residues. The DNA shown is the 39-base CDR3, in frame from base 1. CDR1 and CDR2, per the germline V gene (reference sequence), are MNHNY and SVGAGI.